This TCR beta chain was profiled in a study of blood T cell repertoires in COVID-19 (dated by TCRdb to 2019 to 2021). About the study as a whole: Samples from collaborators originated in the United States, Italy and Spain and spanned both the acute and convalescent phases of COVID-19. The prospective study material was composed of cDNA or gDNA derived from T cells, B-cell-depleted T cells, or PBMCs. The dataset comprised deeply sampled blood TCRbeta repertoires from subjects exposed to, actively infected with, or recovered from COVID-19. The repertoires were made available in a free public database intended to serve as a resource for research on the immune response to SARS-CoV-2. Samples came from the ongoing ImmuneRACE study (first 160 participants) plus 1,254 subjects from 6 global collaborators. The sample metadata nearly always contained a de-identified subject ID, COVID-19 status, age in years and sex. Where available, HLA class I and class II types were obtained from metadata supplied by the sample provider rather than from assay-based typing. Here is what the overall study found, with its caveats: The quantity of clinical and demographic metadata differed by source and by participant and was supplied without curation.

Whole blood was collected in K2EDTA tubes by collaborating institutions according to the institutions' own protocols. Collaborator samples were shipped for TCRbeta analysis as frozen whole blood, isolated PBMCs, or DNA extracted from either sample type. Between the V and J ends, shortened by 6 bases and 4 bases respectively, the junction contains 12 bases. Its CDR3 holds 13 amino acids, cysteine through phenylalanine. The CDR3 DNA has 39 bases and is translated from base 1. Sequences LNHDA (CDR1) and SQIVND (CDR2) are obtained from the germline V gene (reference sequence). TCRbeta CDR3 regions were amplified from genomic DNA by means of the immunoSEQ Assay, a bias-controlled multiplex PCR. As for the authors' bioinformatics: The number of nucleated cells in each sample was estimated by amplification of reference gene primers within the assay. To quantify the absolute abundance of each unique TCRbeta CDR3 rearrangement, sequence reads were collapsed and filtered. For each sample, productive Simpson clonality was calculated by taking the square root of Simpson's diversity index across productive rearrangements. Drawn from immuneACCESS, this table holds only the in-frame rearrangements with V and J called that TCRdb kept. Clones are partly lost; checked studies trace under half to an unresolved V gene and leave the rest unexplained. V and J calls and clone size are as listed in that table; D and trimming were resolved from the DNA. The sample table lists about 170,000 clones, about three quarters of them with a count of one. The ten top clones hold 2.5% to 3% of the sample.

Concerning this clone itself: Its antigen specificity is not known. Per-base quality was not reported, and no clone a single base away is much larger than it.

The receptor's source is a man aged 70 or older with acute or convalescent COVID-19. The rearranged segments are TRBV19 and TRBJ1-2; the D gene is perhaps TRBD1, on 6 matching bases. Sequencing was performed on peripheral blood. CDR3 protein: CASSAGQLYGYTF. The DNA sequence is TGTGCCAGTAGCGCCGGACAGCTCTATGGCTACACCTTC.